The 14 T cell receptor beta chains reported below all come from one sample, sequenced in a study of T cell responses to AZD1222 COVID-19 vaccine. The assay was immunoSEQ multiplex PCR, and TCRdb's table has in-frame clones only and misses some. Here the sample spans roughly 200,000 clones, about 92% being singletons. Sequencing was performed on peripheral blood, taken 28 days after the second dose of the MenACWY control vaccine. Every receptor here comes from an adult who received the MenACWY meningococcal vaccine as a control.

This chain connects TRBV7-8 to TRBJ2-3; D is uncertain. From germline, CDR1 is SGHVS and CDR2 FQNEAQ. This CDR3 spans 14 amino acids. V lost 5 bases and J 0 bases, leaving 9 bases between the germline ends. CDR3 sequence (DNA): TGTGCCAGCAGCCGGACGGTGAGCACAGATACGCAGTATTTT. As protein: CASSRTVSTDTQYF. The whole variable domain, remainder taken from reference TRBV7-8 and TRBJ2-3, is GAGVSQSPRYKVAKRGQDVALRCDPISGHVSLFWYQQALGQGPEFLTYFQNEAQLDKSGLPSDRFFAERPEGSVSTLKIQRTQQEDSAVYLCASSRTVSTDTQYFGPGTRLTVL.

In nucleotides, the CDR3 is TGTGCCAGCAGTTACTCGATTGGGGGTAATTCACCCCTCCACTTT. It specifies CASSYSIGGNSPLHF. The chain joins TRBV6-5 to TRBJ1-6; D possibly corresponds to TRBD1 (5 bases). This CDR3 is 15 amino acids long. The germline V and J ends were trimmed by 0 bases and 6 bases, with 9 bases remaining between them. Germline V gives CDR1 MNHEY, CDR2 SVGAGI.

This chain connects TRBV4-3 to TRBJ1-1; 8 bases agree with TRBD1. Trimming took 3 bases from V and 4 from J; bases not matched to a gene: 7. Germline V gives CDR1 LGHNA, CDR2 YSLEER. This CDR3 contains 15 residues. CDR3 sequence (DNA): TGCGCCAGCAGCCAGGGACCAGGGGGCCTCACTGAAGCTTTCTTT. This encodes CASSQGPGGLTEAFF.

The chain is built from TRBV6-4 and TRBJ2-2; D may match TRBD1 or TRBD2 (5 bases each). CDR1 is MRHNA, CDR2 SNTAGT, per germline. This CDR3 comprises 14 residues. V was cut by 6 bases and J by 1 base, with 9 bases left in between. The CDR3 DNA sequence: TGTGCCAGCAGCGGGACGGGGAACACCGGGGAGCTGTTTTTT. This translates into CASSGTGNTGELFF.

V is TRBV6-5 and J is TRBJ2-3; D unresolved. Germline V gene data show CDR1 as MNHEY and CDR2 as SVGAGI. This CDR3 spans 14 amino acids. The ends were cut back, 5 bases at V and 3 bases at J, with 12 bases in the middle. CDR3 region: CASSPGQHTDTQYF. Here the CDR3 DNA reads TGTGCCAGCAGTCCCGGGCAGCATACAGATACGCAGTATTTT.

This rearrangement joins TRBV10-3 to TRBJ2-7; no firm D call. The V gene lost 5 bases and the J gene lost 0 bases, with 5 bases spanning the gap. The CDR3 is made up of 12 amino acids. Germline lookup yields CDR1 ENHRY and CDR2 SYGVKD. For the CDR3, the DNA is TGTGCCATCAGTTTCGACTCCTACGAGCAGTACTTC. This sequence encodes CAISFDSYEQYF.

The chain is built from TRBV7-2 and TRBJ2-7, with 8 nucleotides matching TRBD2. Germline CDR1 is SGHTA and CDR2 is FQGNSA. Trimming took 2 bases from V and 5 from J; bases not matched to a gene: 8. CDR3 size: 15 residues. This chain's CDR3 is CASSLTGGAFHEQYF. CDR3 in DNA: TGTGCCAGCAGCTTAACGGGAGGGGCTTTCCACGAGCAGTACTTC.

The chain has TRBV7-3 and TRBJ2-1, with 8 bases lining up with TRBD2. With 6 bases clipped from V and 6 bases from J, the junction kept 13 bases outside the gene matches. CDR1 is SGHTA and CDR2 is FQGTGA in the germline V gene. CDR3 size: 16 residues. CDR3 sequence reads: CASSLHSGNQGNEQFF. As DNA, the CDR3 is TGTGCCAGCAGTCTGCATAGCGGGAATCAGGGCAATGAGCAGTTCTTC.

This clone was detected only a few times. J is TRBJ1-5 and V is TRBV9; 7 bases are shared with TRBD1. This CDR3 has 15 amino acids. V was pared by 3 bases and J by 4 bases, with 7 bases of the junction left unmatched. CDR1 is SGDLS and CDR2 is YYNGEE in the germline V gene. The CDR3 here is CASSEGDSVNQPQHF. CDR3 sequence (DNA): TGTGCCAGCAGCGAGGGGGACAGCGTAAATCAGCCCCAGCATTTT.

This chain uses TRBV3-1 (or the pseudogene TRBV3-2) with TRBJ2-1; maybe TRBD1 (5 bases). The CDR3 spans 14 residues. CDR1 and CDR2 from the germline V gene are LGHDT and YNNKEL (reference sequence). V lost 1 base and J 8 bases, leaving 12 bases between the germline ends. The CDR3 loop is CASSQGLRVDEQFF. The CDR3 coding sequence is TGTGCCAGCAGCCAAGGGCTCAGGGTGGATGAGCAGTTCTTC.

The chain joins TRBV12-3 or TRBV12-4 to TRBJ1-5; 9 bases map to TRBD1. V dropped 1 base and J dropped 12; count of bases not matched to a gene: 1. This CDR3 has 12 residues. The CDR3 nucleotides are TGTGCCAGCAGTTTAGAGGACAGGGGCCAGCATTTT. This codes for CASSLEDRGQHF.

The CDR3: CASSSGGASYEQYF. The DNA of the CDR3 is TGTGCCAGCAGCTCCGGAGGGGCTTCCTACGAGCAGTACTTC. This chain links TRBV7-9 with TRBJ2-7, with a weak D call TRBD2 (6 bases). V lost 4 bases and J lost 1, with 11 bases in between. Germline V gene lookup returns CDR1 SEHNR and CDR2 FQNEAQ (reference sequence). The CDR3 covers 14 residues.

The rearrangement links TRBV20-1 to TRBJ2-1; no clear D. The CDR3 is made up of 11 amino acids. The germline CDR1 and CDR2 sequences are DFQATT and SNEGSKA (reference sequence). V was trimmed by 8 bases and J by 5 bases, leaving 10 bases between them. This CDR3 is CSPGSNNEQFF. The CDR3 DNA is TGCAGTCCCGGTTCCAACAATGAGCAGTTCTTC.

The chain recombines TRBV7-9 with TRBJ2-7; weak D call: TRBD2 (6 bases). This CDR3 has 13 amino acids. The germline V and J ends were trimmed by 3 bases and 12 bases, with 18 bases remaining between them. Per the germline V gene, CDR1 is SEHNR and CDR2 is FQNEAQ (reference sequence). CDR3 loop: CASSFRGSGGPYF. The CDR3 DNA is TGTGCCAGCAGCTTTCGGGGTTCCGGGGGACCGTACTTC.